Shown below are 32 T cell receptor beta chains from a single sample sequenced in a study of blood T cell repertoires in COVID-19. This table comes from immunoSEQ multiplex PCR, and its TCRdb copy is limited to in-frame clones, with some not included. The sample contains fewer than 300,000 clones, approximately 90% of which appear only once. Specimen: peripheral blood. The receptors shown here come from a woman aged 25-40 years with COVID-19, enrolled during active disease.

About this clone: The same CDR3 is also encoded by other DNA sequences in this sample. V usage is TRBV5-1 and J usage is TRBJ1-1; no firm D call. Germline CDR1 reads SGHRS; CDR2 reads YFSETQ. The CDR3 totals 14 residues. V gave up 0 bases and J gave up 5 bases, with 11 bases separating them. The DNA of the CDR3 is TGCGCCAGCAGCTTGGACCCAGGAAGAACTGAAGCTTTCTTT. Its protein is CASSLDPGRTEAFF.

The rearrangement joins TRBV12-5 to TRBJ2-1; 10 positions agree with TRBD2. CDR3 size: 16 residues. CDR1 LGHNT and CDR2 FRNRAP come from the germline V gene. The V segment lost 0 bases and the J segment 3 bases; nucleotides outside the gene matches: 2. The CDR3 DNA reads as TGTGCTAGTGGTTTGGTGAGCGGGAGGGACTACAATGAGCAGTTCTTC. Translated: CASGLVSGRDYNEQFF.

The chain is built from TRBV30 and TRBJ2-7, with D hard to call. There are 14 residues in the CDR3. V was shortened by 3 bases and J by 0 bases, with 12 bases between the two germline ends. CDR1 is GTSNPN, CDR2 SVGIG, per germline (reference sequence). The CDR3 DNA reads as TGTGCCTGGAGGTCTCAAGCGTCCTCCTACGAGCAGTACTTC. This sequence encodes CAWRSQASSYEQYF.

This chain connects TRBV18 to TRBJ2-3; D is unresolved. CDR3 size: 13 residues. Germline assignment: CDR1 KGHSH and CDR2 LQKENI. Trimming cost V 5 bases and J 5 bases, with 11 bases left between them. The CDR3 here is CASSTFAEDTQYF. For the CDR3, the DNA is TGTGCCAGCTCAACTTTCGCGGAAGATACGCAGTATTTT.

The chain couples TRBV3-1 (or the pseudogene TRBV3-2) to TRBJ2-2; TRBD1 might be the D (6 bases). V lost 9 bases and J lost 1, with 15 bases in between. Germline CDR1 and CDR2: LGHDT and YNNKEL (reference sequence). The CDR3 extends over 15 amino acids. CDR3 in DNA: TGTGCCAGTCACCCTGACAGGAGGAACACCGGGGAGCTGTTTTTT. Translated, it gives CASHPDRRNTGELFF.

The gene calls are TRBV6-5 and TRBJ1-1; 9 nucleotides agree with TRBD1. There are 13 residues in the CDR3. CDR1 and CDR2 (germline): MNHEY, SVGAGI. J lost 5 bases, V lost 5 bases, and 3 bases had no gene match. CDR3 bases: TGTGCCAGCAGTCGGGACAGGGAAACTGAAGCTTTCTTT. Protein: CASSRDRETEAFF.

The chain links TRBV7-9 to TRBJ2-7; D call uncertain. CDR3 length equals 12 residues. Germline-derived CDR1 and CDR2 are SEHNR and FQNEAQ (reference sequence). Trimming took 6 bases from V and 4 from J, leaving 10 bases between them. CDR3 sequence reads: CASSPTGYEQYF. The CDR3 region has the DNA TGTGCCAGCAGTCCGACGGGTTACGAGCAGTACTTC.

The gene calls are TRBV27 and TRBJ1-5; no firm D call. CDR3 length: 12 residues. V was clipped by 11 bases and J by 7 bases, with 15 bases between them. Germline V lookup: CDR1 MNHEY, CDR2 SMNVEV (reference sequence). CDR3 coding DNA: TGTGCCGTCGGGTCAGCGGGACAGCCCCAGCATTTT. Its protein is CAVGSAGQPQHF.

The J gene is TRBJ2-3, the V gene TRBV19, with 12 bases lining up with TRBD2. V lost 4 bases and J lost 3; bases outside the gene matches: 8. The CDR3 sequence is 17 residues long. The germline CDR1 and CDR2 sequences are LNHDA and SQIVND (reference sequence). In DNA form, the CDR3 reads TGTGCCAGTAGTACCCTACGGACTAGCGGGACAACAGATACGCAGTATTTT. This translates into CASSTLRTSGTTDTQYF.

This rearrangement joins TRBV5-1 to TRBJ2-3; 12 bases line up with TRBD2. Germline values: CDR1 SGHRS, CDR2 YFSETQ. Germline trimming cut 6 bases from V and 2 bases from J; bases unmatched to any gene: 7. This CDR3 has 16 residues. The CDR3 DNA reads TGCGCCAGCACCATTTGGACTAGCGGGGTCACAGATACGCAGTATTTT. Translation gives CASTIWTSGVTDTQYF.

The genes are TRBV12-3 or TRBV12-4 and TRBJ2-7; tentative D call: TRBD2 (5 bases). With 1 base removed from V and 7 bases from J, the gap between germline ends came to 11 bases. CDR3 size: 13 residues. CDR3 DNA sequence: TGTGCCAGCAGTTTAGTCTACCCGGGGGAGCAGTACTTC. It encodes CASSLVYPGEQYF.

The chain uses TRBV7-3 and TRBJ1-1; D gene ambiguous. CDR3 length: 13 residues. Trimming cost V 0 bases and J 4 bases, with 6 bases left between them. CDR1 is SGHTA, CDR2 FQGTGA, per germline. DNA of the CDR3: TGTGCCAGCAGCTTAACCACGGTCACTGAAGCTTTCTTT. Its protein product is CASSLTTVTEAFF.

Turning to this clone: Different DNA sequences within this sample yield the same CDR3. The genes are TRBV3-1 (or the pseudogene TRBV3-2) and TRBJ1-1; no clear D. V shed 4 bases and J shed 4 bases, with 10 bases lying between them. CDR3 length equals 13 residues. Germline values: CDR1 LGHDT, CDR2 YNNKEL (reference sequence). The CDR3 sequence: CASSPSGGTEAFF. The CDR3 bases are TGTGCCAGCAGCCCGTCCGGAGGCACTGAAGCTTTCTTT.

This chain joins TRBV30 and TRBJ2-5, with 14 bases fitting TRBD2. Trimming removed 2 bases from V and 5 bases from J; junction bases left unmatched: 19. This CDR3 has 20 amino acids. The germline V gene encodes CDR1 GTSNPN and CDR2 SVGIG (reference sequence). The CDR3 loop reads CAWSRVAGLAGDQGQETQYF. In nucleotides, the CDR3 is TGTGCCTGGAGTAGGGTTGCGGGACTAGCGGGAGATCAAGGGCAGGAGACCCAGTACTTC. Variable domain in full (rest from reference TRBV30 and TRBJ2-5): SQTIHQWPATLVQPVGSPLSLECTVEGTSNPNLYWYRQAAGRGLQLLFYSVGIGQISSEVPQNLSASRPQDRQFILSSKKLLLSDSGFYLCAWSRVAGLAGDQGQETQYFGPGTRLLVL.

There are a few counts of this clone. This rearrangement joins TRBV5-1 to TRBJ2-7, with D tentatively TRBD2 (6 bases). The germline V and J ends were trimmed by 2 bases and 3 bases, with 24 bases remaining between them. The CDR3 is made up of 18 amino acids. Germline V gene data show CDR1 as SGHRS and CDR2 as YFSETQ. The CDR3 DNA sequence: TGCGCCAGCAGCTTCGGGACGGCCGCCCGGCGGGATGGCTACGAGCAGTACTTC. Translating it yields CASSFGTAARRDGYEQYF.

With respect to this clone: Other DNA sequences within the sample encode an identical CDR3. The chain uses TRBV27 and TRBJ1-3; D call uncertain. This CDR3 is built from 14 residues. V lost 2 bases, J lost 2 bases, and 7 bases lay in between. Germline CDR1 is MNHEY and CDR2 is SMNVEV (reference sequence). CDR3 region: CASSLRGAGNTIYF. CDR3 bases: TGTGCCAGCAGTTTACGCGGAGCTGGAAACACCATATATTTT.

The V call is TRBV7-2, the J call TRBJ2-2; 13 bases are a match to TRBD2. Per germline, CDR1 SGHTA and CDR2 FQGNSA. CDR3 length: 17 amino acids. J gave up 4 bases and V 5 bases, and 7 bases lay outside the gene matches. For the CDR3, the DNA is TGTGCCAGCAGCCTCGGACTAGCGGGAGACGGCACCGGGGAGCTGTTTTTT. It is translated as CASSLGLAGDGTGELFF.

The sample holds one count of this clone. The CDR3 nucleotides read TGTGCCACCAGTGATCCCAGCTATGGCTACACCTTC. This gives the protein CATSDPSYGYTF. This chain links TRBV24-1 with TRBJ1-2; D is ambiguous. The V end lost 3 bases, the J end lost 4 bases, and 5 bases lay between the germline ends. Looked up from germline, CDR1 is KGHDR and CDR2 is SFDVKD. The CDR3 totals 12 residues.

This chain links TRBV30 with TRBJ1-1; a possible D gene is TRBD1 (5 bases). V dropped 3 bases and J dropped 0 bases, with 11 bases sitting between them. CDR1 and CDR2 from the germline V gene are GTSNPN and SVGIG (reference sequence). The CDR3 length is 14 residues. The CDR3 loop reads CAWSADSLNTEAFF. The CDR3 DNA is TGTGCCTGGAGCGCCGACAGCTTGAACACTGAAGCTTTCTTT.

The CDR3 sequence is CATLRGGRYTEAFF. The CDR3 DNA is TGTGCTACCCTCCGCGGGGGACGGTACACTGAAGCTTTCTTT. The chain recombines TRBV10-3 with TRBJ1-1; TRBD1 might be the D (5 bases). Per germline, CDR1 ENHRY and CDR2 SYGVKD. There are 14 residues in the CDR3.

V is TRBV5-1 and J is TRBJ1-1, with 10 nucleotides matching TRBD1. Germline-derived CDR1 and CDR2 are SGHRS and YFSETQ. The CDR3 is 15 residues long. J gave up 5 bases and V 3 bases, and 7 bases lay outside the gene matches. CDR3 sequence: CASSWLRDRGTEAFF. CDR3 sequence (DNA): TGCGCCAGCAGCTGGCTCCGGGACAGGGGTACTGAAGCTTTCTTT.

This chain uses TRBV5-5 with TRBJ1-2; TRBD1 matches at 10 bases. In germline, CDR1 is SGHKS, CDR2 YYEKEE (reference sequence). The trim removed 3 bases at V and 5 bases at J, leaving 4 bases unmatched. The CDR3 has 14 amino acids. CDR3 residues: CASSYGTGVYGYTF. The CDR3 bases are TGTGCCAGCAGCTACGGGACAGGGGTTTATGGCTACACCTTC. Looking up the rest from reference TRBV5-5 and TRBJ1-2 gives the full variable domain: DAGVTQSPTHLIKTRGQQVTLRCSPISGHKSVSWYQQVLGQGPQFIFQYYEKEERGRGNFPDRFSARQFPNYSSELNVNALLLGDSALYLCASSYGTGVYGYTFGSGTRLTVV.

The chain uses TRBV10-3 and TRBJ2-7, with 11 bases that match TRBD2. Germline CDR1 ENHRY, CDR2 SYGVKD. V shed 6 bases and J 5 bases; nucleotides not matched to a gene: 9. The CDR3 consists of 15 residues. CDR3 DNA sequence: TGTGCCATCAGCCTTAGCGGGAGGGCCAGTCACGAGCAGTACTTC. Translating gives CAISLSGRASHEQYF.

This chain uses TRBV3-1 (or the pseudogene TRBV3-2) with TRBJ2-7; 8 bases match TRBD2. This CDR3 is built from 15 residues. V gave up 3 bases and J gave up 1 base; unmatched junction bases: 5. CDR1 and CDR2 from the germline V gene are LGHDT and YNNKEL (reference sequence). CDR3 nucleotide sequence: TGTGCCAGCAGCCATTCGGAGCGGGAGTCCTACGAGCAGTACTTC. It encodes CASSHSERESYEQYF.

The V call is TRBV21-1, the J call TRBJ2-7; TRBD2, the table's D call, lacks a check against the DNA. TRBV21-1 is annotated as a pseudogene. The CDR3 extends over 11 amino acids. The CDR3, as DNA: TGTGCCAGCAGCAAAATGAGAGAGCAGTACTTC. Translated, it gives CASSKMREQYF.

The CDR3 bases are TGTGCCAGCAGTTACGGGGCCGACTCCTACGAGCAGTACTTC. It encodes CASSYGADSYEQYF. The V gene is TRBV6-5, the J gene TRBJ2-7; perhaps TRBD1 as D (5 bases). CDR3 size: 14 residues. Trimming took 2 bases from V and 0 from J, leaving 8 bases between them. Germline V lookup: CDR1 MNHEY, CDR2 SVGAGI.

V and J are TRBV5-1 and TRBJ2-1, with 8 bases fitting TRBD2. Germline CDR1 SGHRS, CDR2 YFSETQ. The V gene end was trimmed by 0 bases and the J gene end by 2 bases; junction bases not matched to a gene: 4. The CDR3 loop spans 16 amino acids. This CDR3 is CASSLGSGGTYNEQFF. Here the CDR3 DNA reads TGCGCCAGCAGCTTGGGGAGCGGGGGAACCTACAATGAGCAGTTCTTC.

This chain joins TRBV11-3 and TRBJ2-1; 8 bases are shared with TRBD1. V was pared by 4 bases and J by 2 bases, with 4 bases of the junction left unmatched. CDR1 is SGHNT and CDR2 is YENEEA in the germline V gene. The CDR3 loop spans 15 amino acids. CDR3 region: CASSSDRATYNEQFF. CDR3 bases: TGTGCCAGCAGCTCGGACAGGGCCACCTACAATGAGCAGTTCTTC.

This clone was seen once. The chain combines TRBV29-1 with TRBJ1-1; the D is unclear. CDR1 is SQVTM, CDR2 ANQGSEA, per germline. The CDR3 loop spans 15 amino acids. Trimming pared 4 bases from V and 0 bases from J, leaving 15 bases between. The CDR3 coding sequence is TGCAGCGTTGCGAGCCTCCATCCGATGAACACTGAAGCTTTCTTT. Translating gives CSVASLHPMNTEAFF.

In this sample, this clone turned up once. The chain links TRBV5-4 to TRBJ2-3; 12 nucleotides align to TRBD2. Germline lookup yields CDR1 SGHNT and CDR2 YYREEE (reference sequence). The J segment lost 4 bases and the V segment lost 3 bases, leaving 6 bases of the junction unmatched. The CDR3 has 16 amino acids. CDR3 sequence: CASSWTSGAVADTQYF. CDR3 DNA: TGTGCCAGCAGCTGGACTAGCGGGGCGGTCGCAGATACGCAGTATTTT.

The chain carries TRBV7-8 and TRBJ2-3; maybe TRBD2 (6 bases). The CDR3 is 16 residues long. V was clipped by 8 bases and J by 7 bases, with 25 bases between them. CDR1 and CDR2 (germline): SGHVS, FQNEAQ. The DNA for the CDR3 is TGTGCCAGCTGGAGGGACTTTCCCTCGCAGTATAATACGCAGTATTTT. The encoded protein is CASWRDFPSQYNTQYF.

The chain employs TRBV7-7 and TRBJ2-5; 10 bases line up with TRBD2. The ends lost 5 bases at V and 4 bases at J; junction bases unmatched: 13. There are 17 residues in the CDR3. The germline V gene has CDR1 SSHAT and CDR2 FNYEAQ (reference sequence). DNA of the CDR3: TGTGCCAGCAGCCCCCGAGTGCTAGCGGGAGCTGTAGAGACCCAGTACTTC. Residues: CASSPRVLAGAVETQYF.